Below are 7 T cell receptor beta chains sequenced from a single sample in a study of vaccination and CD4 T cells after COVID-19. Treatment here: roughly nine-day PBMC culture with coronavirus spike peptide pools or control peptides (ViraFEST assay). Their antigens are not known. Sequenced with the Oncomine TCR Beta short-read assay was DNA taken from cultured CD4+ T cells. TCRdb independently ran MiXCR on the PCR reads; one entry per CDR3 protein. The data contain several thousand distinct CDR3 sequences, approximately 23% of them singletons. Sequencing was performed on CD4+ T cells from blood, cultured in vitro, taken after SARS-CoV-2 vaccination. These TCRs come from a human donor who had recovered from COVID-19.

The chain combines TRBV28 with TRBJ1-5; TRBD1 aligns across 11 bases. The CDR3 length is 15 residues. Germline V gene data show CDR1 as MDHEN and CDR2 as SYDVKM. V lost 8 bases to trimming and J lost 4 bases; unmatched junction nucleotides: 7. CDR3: CASARGTGGNQPQHF. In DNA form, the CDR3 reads TGTGCCAGCGCCCGGGGGACAGGGGGTAATCAGCCCCAGCATTTT. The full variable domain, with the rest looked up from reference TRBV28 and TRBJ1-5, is DVKVTQSSRYLVKRTGEKVFLECVQDMDHENMFWYRQDPGLGLRLIYFSYDVKMKEKGDIPEGYSVSREKKERFSLILESASTNQTSMYLCASARGTGGNQPQHFGDGTRLSIL.

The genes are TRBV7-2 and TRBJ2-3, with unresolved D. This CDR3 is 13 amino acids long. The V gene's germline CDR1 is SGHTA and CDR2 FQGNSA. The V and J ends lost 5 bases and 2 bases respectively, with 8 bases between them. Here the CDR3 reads CASSNYITDTQYF. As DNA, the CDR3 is TGTGCCAGCAGCAACTATATCACAGATACGCAGTATTTT.

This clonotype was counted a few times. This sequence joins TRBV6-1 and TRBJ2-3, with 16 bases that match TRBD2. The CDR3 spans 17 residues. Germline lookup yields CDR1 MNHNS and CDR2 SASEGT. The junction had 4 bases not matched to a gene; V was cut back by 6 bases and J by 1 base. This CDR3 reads CASRGLAGGVGTDTQYF. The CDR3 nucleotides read TGTGCCAGCAGGGGACTAGCGGGAGGGGTAGGCACAGATACGCAGTATTTT.

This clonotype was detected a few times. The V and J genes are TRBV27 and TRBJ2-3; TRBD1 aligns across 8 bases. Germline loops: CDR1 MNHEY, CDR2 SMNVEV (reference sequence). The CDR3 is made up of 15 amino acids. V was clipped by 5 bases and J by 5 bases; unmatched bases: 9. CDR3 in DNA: TGTGCCAGCAGTCCTGAGGGCAGGGGGCAAGATACGCAGTATTTT. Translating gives CASSPEGRGQDTQYF.

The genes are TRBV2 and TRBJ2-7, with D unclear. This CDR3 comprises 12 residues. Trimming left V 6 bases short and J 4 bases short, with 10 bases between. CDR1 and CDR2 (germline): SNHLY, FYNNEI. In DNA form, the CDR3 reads TGTGCCAGCAGAGCTACAGAATACGAGCAGTACTTC. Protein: CASRATEYEQYF.

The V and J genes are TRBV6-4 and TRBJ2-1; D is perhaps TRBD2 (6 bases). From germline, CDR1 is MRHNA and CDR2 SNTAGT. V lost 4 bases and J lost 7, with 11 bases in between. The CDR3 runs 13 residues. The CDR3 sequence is CASSARESNEQFF. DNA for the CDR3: TGTGCCAGCAGTGCCCGGGAGTCGAATGAGCAGTTCTTC.

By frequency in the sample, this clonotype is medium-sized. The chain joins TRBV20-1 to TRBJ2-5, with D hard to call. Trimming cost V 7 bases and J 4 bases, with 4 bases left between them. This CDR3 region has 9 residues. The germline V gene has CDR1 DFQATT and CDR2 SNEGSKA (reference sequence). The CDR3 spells CSVGETQYF. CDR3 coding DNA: TGCAGTGTCGGAGAGACCCAGTACTTC.